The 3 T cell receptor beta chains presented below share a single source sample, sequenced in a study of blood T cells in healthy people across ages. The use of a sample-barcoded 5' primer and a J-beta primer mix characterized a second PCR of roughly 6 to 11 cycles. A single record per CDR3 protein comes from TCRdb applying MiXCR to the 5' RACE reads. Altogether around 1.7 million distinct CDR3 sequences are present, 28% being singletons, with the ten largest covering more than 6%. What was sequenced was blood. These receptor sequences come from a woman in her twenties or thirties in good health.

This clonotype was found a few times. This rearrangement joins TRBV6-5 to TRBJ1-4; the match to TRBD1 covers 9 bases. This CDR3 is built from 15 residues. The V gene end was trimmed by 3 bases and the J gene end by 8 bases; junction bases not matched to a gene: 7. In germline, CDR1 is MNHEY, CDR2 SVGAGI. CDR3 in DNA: TGTGCCAGCAGTTATTTGGGACAGGGAGAGGAAAAACTGTTTTTT. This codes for CASSYLGQGEEKLFF.

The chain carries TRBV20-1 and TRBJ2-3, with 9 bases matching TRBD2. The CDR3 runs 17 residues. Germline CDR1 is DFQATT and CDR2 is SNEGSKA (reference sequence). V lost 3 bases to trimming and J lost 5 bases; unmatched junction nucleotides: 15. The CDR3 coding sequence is TGCAGTGCTAGGGGGCTTGGAGCGGGAGGTCTGGGAGATACGCAGTATTTT. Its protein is CSARGLGAGGLGDTQYF.

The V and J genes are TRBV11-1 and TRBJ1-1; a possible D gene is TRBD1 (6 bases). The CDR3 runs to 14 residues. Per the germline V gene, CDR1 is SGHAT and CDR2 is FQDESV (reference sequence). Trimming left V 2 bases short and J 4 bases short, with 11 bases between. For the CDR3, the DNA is TGTGCCAGCAGCTTACAGGGGAAAGGCACTGAAGCTTTCTTT. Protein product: CASSLQGKGTEAFF. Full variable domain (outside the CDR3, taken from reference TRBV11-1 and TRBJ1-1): EAEVAQSPRYKITEKSQAVAFWCDPISGHATLYWYRQILGQGPELLVQFQDESVVDDSQLPKDRFSAERLKGVDSTLKIQPAELGDSAMYLCASSLQGKGTEAFFGQGTRLTVV.